This T cell receptor (beta chain) derives from a study of tumor-infiltrating lymphocytes in primary liver carcinoma. Study in general: Stage T1-T3 N0M0 and a size of roughly 4.2 to 10 cm characterized the tumors. The study obtained roughly 3.5 to 7.13 million productive TCRbeta reads per sample, similar across tissue types. Study-wide points: Compared with tumor region pairs, tumor-adjacent and tumor-blood pairs overlapped less.

The length of the CDR3 is 19 residues. Germline CDR1 SGHAT, CDR2 FQNNGV. With respect to this clonotype: Its antigen is currently unknown. The junction shows a germline mismatch at one end, possibly a read error.

Co-extraction yielded RNA and DNA from around 20-30 mg of unsorted bulk tissue. By surgical resection, the patients were treated for their primary liver carcinoma. cDNA specific to TCR beta was made from around 530 ng of total RNA, with a constant-region primer employed for priming. Slightly modified ARM-PCR served as the procedure for the TCR beta libraries. These libraries came from three rounds of nested multiplex PCR. The first two PCR rounds used TRBV1-TRBV30 primers with a Cbeta primer, approximately 9 cycles each. One entry per CDR3 protein results from TCRdb running MiXCR on the multiplex PCR reads. The profile shows 99,000 or so distinct CDR3 sequences, around two thirds of them singletons.

The clonotype comes from a woman aged 55-75 years with primary liver carcinoma and hepatitis B virus infection. The chain carries TRBV11-2 and TRBJ1-3, with 9 positions matching TRBD1. Sample: liver tumor tissue from sampling region 5. Subset reported: tumor region T5, tumor centre. The CDR3 sequence is CASSSRQDRGAYSGNTLYF. As DNA, the CDR3 is TGTGCCAGCAGCTCACGGCAGGACAGGGGAGCGTACTCTGGAAACACCTTATATTTT.